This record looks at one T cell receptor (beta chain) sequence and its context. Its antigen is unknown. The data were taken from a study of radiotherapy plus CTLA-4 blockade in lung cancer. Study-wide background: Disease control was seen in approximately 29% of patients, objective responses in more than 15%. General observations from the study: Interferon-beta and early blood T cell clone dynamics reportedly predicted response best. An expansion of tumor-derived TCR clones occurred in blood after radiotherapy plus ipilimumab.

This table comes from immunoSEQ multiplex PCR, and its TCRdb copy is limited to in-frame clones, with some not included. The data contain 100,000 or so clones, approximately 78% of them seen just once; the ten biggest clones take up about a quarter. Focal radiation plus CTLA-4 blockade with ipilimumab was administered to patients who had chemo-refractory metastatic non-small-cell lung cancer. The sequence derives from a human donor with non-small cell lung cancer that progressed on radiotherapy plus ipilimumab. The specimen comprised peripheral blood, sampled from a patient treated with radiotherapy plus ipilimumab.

This CDR3 reads CASSLFRAGLYQPQHF. CDR3 bases: TGTGCCAGCAGTTTATTCCGAGCGGGACTCTATCAGCCCCAGCATTTT. This chain joins TRBV28 and TRBJ1-5, with a tentative D call TRBD1 (5 bases). Germline loops: CDR1 MDHEN, CDR2 SYDVKM. Trimming removed 1 base from V and 5 bases from J, with 15 bases in between. This CDR3 spans 16 amino acids.